One and the same sample provided the 22 T cell receptor beta chains below, sequenced in a study of T cells in Graves' hyperthyroidism and ophthalmopathy. RNA transcripts provided the source from which TCR beta CDR3 regions were amplified. First-round RT-PCR with HTBI primers amplified the TCR CDR3 region. TCRdb re-called the multiplex PCR reads through MiXCR, storing one row per CDR3 protein. The data contain about 350,000 distinct CDR3 sequences, over 11% of them singletons. The specimen sequenced was blood. The receptors shown here come from a woman aged 25 to 39 with Graves' hyperthyroidism.

The chain is built from TRBV7-2 and TRBJ1-5; TRBD1 matches 7 bases. The CDR3 covers 17 residues. V dropped 2 bases and J dropped 4; count of bases not matched to a gene: 11. CDR1 SGHTA and CDR2 FQGNSA come from the germline V gene. CDR3 sequence (DNA): TGTGCCAGCAGCTTATTCGACAAAACAGGGGAAAATCAGCCCCAGCATTTT. It codes for CASSLFDKTGENQPQHF.

This clonotype was counted ten times or more. CDR3 protein: CASSQTGSETQYF. The CDR3 DNA follows: TGTGCCAGCAGCCAAACAGGATCGGAGACCCAGTACTTC. This chain joins TRBV7-3 and TRBJ2-5; tentatively, D is TRBD1 (5 bases). Trimming removed 5 bases at V and 5 bases at J, with 12 bases between. The CDR3 contains 13 residues. Germline values: CDR1 SGHTA, CDR2 FQGTGA.

This clonotype was seen more than once but under ten times. The chain carries TRBV11-2 and TRBJ1-3, with D possibly being TRBD1 (6 bases). The germline CDR1 and CDR2 sequences are SGHAT and FQNNGV. V lost 4 bases, J lost 3 bases, and 10 bases lay in between. CDR3 length: 14 amino acids. In DNA form, the CDR3 reads TGTGCCAGCAGCTCCGCAGGGGTTGGAAACACCATATATTTT. Amino acids: CASSSAGVGNTIYF.

This sequence joins TRBV7-8 and TRBJ1-2; 7 bases map to TRBD1. This CDR3 has 20 amino acids. V lost 5 bases and J lost 7; bases outside the gene matches: 28. Looked up from germline, CDR1 is SGHVS and CDR2 is FQNEAQ. CDR3 protein: CASSARILWDRFLAQGGYTF. CDR3 DNA sequence: TGTGCCAGCAGCGCCCGAATCCTCTGGGACAGATTCCTAGCCCAGGGTGGCTACACCTTC.

On this clonotype itself: One junction end disagrees with the germline gene, perhaps due to a read error. The CDR3 here is CANSLRNEGEQYF. DNA for the CDR3: TGTGCCAACAGCTTAAGGAACGAGGGGGAGCAGTACTTC. V usage is TRBV7-9 and J usage is TRBJ2-7; D assignment may be TRBD1 or TRBD2 (5 bases each). The CDR3 extends over 13 amino acids. Germline V gene lookup returns CDR1 SEHNR and CDR2 FQNEAQ (reference sequence). The full variable domain, in which reference TRBV7-9 and TRBJ2-7 provide the parts outside the CDR3, is DTGVSQNPRHKITKRGQNVTFRCDPISEHNRLYWYRQTLGQGPEFLTYFQNEAQLEKSRLLSDRFSAERPKGSFSTLEIQRTEQGDSAMYLCANSLRNEGEQYFGPGTRLTVT.

This clonotype was seen a handful of times. This rearrangement joins TRBV6-1 to TRBJ1-5, with unresolved D. Between the trimmed V and J ends, which lost 4 bases and 8 bases, there was a span of 12 bases. CDR3 length equals 13 residues. Germline V gene data show CDR1 as MNHNS and CDR2 as SASEGT. In nucleotides, the CDR3 is TGTGCCAGCAGTGTGTCGGGGTTGGAGCCCCAGCATTTT. This encodes CASSVSGLEPQHF.

The table lists this clonotype with many counts. The chain is built from TRBV30 and TRBJ1-2; the D gene is possibly TRBD1 (5 bases). Trimming cost V 4 bases and J 8 bases, with 20 bases left between them. Germline V CDR1 and CDR2: GTSNPN, SVGIG (reference sequence). This CDR3 has 14 residues. The CDR3 DNA reads TGTGCCTGGAACCGTCGAGGGGTCTCCTTAGGCTACACCTTC. Protein product: CAWNRRGVSLGYTF. Full variable domain (outside the CDR3, taken from reference TRBV30 and TRBJ1-2): SQTIHQWPATLVQPVGSPLSLECTVEGTSNPNLYWYRQAAGRGLQLLFYSVGIGQISSEVPQNLSASRPQDRQFILSSKKLLLSDSGFYLCAWNRRGVSLGYTFGSGTRLTVV.

This clonotype was counted many times. CDR3 region: CASSVRGDLSGNTIYF. In DNA, the CDR3 is TGTGCCAGCAGTGTAAGGGGCGATCTCTCTGGAAACACCATATATTTT. This chain uses TRBV9 with TRBJ1-3, with D possibly TRBD1 on 5 matching bases. CDR1 is SGDLS and CDR2 is YYNGEE in the germline V gene. The CDR3 runs 16 residues. V lost 5 bases to trimming and J lost 0 bases, with 15 bases between them.

In this sample, this clonotype turned up many times. V gene TRBV28 combines with J gene TRBJ2-5; D is uncertain. The CDR3 consists of 13 residues. Trimming cost V 7 bases and J 5 bases, with 14 bases left between them. Germline lookup yields CDR1 MDHEN and CDR2 SYDVKM. The CDR3 sequence is CASTVGRVETQYF. Written as DNA, the CDR3 is TGTGCCAGCACCGTTGGGCGAGTTGAGACCCAGTACTTC.

This clonotype was counted only a few times. V gene TRBV25-1 combines with J gene TRBJ2-5; TRBD2 might be the D (5 bases). Deletions cut 0 bases from V and 1 base from J, with 9 bases between. There are 15 residues in the CDR3. Germline values: CDR1 MGHDK, CDR2 SYGVNS. The CDR3 reads CASSEYRGPQETQYF. The CDR3 bases are TGTGCCAGCAGTGAATATCGAGGGCCCCAAGAGACCCAGTACTTC.

The chain couples TRBV30 to TRBJ1-4; D unclear. V dropped 5 bases and J dropped 3 bases, with 16 bases sitting between them. Germline V lookup: CDR1 GTSNPN, CDR2 SVGIG (reference sequence). The CDR3 is 15 amino acids. CDR3 sequence reads: CAWGPGAISNEKLFF. Here the CDR3 DNA reads TGTGCCTGGGGGCCCGGAGCCATATCTAATGAAAAACTGTTTTTT.

This clonotype appeared many times. This rearrangement joins TRBV6-2 or TRBV6-3 to TRBJ2-7; D assignment may be TRBD1 or TRBD2 (5 bases each). The CDR3 extends over 13 amino acids. The V end lost 5 bases, the J end lost 9 bases, and 17 bases lay between the germline ends. Germline V gene sequence: CDR1 MNHEY, CDR2 SVGEGT. The CDR3 coding sequence is TGTGCCAGCAGTCAGCCGGGACCGTCGCTGCAGTACTTC. This sequence encodes CASSQPGPSLQYF.

This clonotype turned up a few times. This chain uses TRBV25-1 with TRBJ2-2, with D unclear. Germline lookup yields CDR1 MGHDK and CDR2 SYGVNS. The CDR3 loop spans 15 amino acids. The V and J ends lost 9 bases and 6 bases respectively, with 20 bases between them. The CDR3: CASQSGGLKAGELFF. CDR3 in DNA: TGTGCCAGTCAATCCGGCGGTCTTAAGGCCGGGGAGCTGTTTTTT.

The chain uses TRBV19 and TRBJ1-1; no clear D. This CDR3 spans 19 amino acids. Trimming pared 6 bases from V and 1 base from J, leaving 27 bases between. Per the germline V gene, CDR1 is LNHDA and CDR2 is SQIVND (reference sequence). CDR3 coding DNA: TGTGCCAGTAGCAATCATGGGCGCCTCGACTTCAGCAGGAACACTGAAGCTTTCTTT. Amino acids: CASSNHGRLDFSRNTEAFF.

This clonotype has at least ten counts. The CDR3 bases are TGTGCCAGCAGCTTCCCGCGCCCTGGGACTAGCGGGAGCTCCTACGAGCAGTACTTC. Encoded protein: CASSFPRPGTSGSSYEQYF. This chain joins TRBV7-8 and TRBJ2-7; the match to TRBD2 covers 14 bases. Per the germline V gene, CDR1 is SGHVS and CDR2 is FQNEAQ. The CDR3 sequence is 19 residues long. V lost 3 bases and J lost 0; bases outside the gene matches: 10.

This clonotype was counted only a few times. The rearrangement joins TRBV7-6 to TRBJ1-4, with D tentatively TRBD1 (6 bases). Trimming pared 1 base from V and 8 bases from J, leaving 14 bases between. The CDR3 covers 15 residues. Germline V CDR1 and CDR2: SGHVS, FNYEAQ. CDR3 in amino acids: CASSLGTAIREKLFF. As DNA, the CDR3 is TGTGCCAGCAGCTTAGGGACAGCAATAAGGGAAAAACTGTTTTTT.

At least ten counts were recorded for this clonotype. The rearrangement links TRBV10-3 to TRBJ1-1; D may be TRBD1 (6 bases). There are 15 residues in the CDR3. V lost 6 bases and J 0 bases, leaving 14 bases between the germline ends. Germline loops: CDR1 ENHRY, CDR2 SYGVKD. CDR3 sequence reads: CAIRGAGRVNTEAFF. CDR3 bases: TGTGCCATCAGGGGGGCGGGACGCGTGAACACTGAAGCTTTCTTT.

This clonotype turned up a few times. The chain joins TRBV11-2 to TRBJ2-5; 8 positions match TRBD2. The CDR3 has 14 amino acids. Germline lookup yields CDR1 SGHAT and CDR2 FQNNGV. The junction had 8 bases not matched to a gene; V was cut back by 6 bases and J by 5 bases. The CDR3 sequence is CASSYRAGGETQYF. The CDR3 coding sequence is TGTGCCAGCAGTTATCGGGCGGGAGGTGAGACCCAGTACTTC.

The table lists this clonotype with a few counts. The rearrangement joins TRBV15 to TRBJ2-3; 8 nucleotides align to TRBD2. CDR3 length: 18 residues. CDR1 is LNHNV, CDR2 YYDKDF, per germline (reference sequence). V lost 2 bases and J lost 6; bases outside the gene matches: 16. The CDR3 region is CATSRLPAGALPSDTQYF. The CDR3 nucleotides read TGTGCCACCAGCAGATTGCCAGCGGGAGCTCTACCATCGGATACGCAGTATTTT.

This clonotype has ten or more counts. The chain couples TRBV11-1 to TRBJ2-7; no reliable D call. Per germline, CDR1 SGHAT and CDR2 FQDESV (reference sequence). The CDR3 is 13 residues long. The V and J ends lost 4 bases and 5 bases respectively, with 12 bases between them. CDR3 amino acids: CASSSENLNEQYF. DNA of the CDR3: TGTGCCAGCAGCTCAGAGAATTTGAACGAGCAGTACTTC. Supplemented by reference TRBV11-1 and TRBJ2-7, the full variable domain reads EAEVAQSPRYKITEKSQAVAFWCDPISGHATLYWYRQILGQGPELLVQFQDESVVDDSQLPKDRFSAERLKGVDSTLKIQPAELGDSAMYLCASSSENLNEQYFGPGTRLTVT.

This clonotype came up a few times. The V and J genes are TRBV10-3 and TRBJ2-7; TRBD1 is a possible D gene (5 bases). Germline V CDR1 and CDR2: ENHRY, SYGVKD. V lost 6 bases and J lost 4, with 19 bases in between. The CDR3 is made up of 15 amino acids. The CDR3, as DNA: TGTGCCATCAGCGCCGACAGTCTGGTACCTTACGAGCAGTACTTC. This translates into CAISADSLVPYEQYF.

This clonotype was observed many times. The J gene is TRBJ2-3, the V gene TRBV7-3; D is uncertain. Germline V gene data show CDR1 as SGHTA and CDR2 as FQGTGA. V lost 5 bases, J lost 2 bases, and 20 bases lay in between. This CDR3 is 17 amino acids long. The CDR3: CASSPLALDPHTDTQYF. CDR3 bases: TGTGCCAGCAGCCCGCTCGCTCTTGACCCGCACACAGATACGCAGTATTTT.